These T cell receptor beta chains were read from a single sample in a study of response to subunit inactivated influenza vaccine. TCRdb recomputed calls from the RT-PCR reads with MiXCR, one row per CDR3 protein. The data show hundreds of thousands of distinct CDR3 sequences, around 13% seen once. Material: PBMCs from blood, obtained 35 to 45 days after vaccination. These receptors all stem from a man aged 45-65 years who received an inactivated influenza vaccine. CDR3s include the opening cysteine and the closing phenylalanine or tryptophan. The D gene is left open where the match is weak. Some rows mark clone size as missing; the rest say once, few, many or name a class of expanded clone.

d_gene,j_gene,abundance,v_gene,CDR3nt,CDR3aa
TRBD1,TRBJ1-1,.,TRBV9,TGTGCCAGCAGCGGGGGACAGGGGAGCGATATGAACACTGAAGCTTTCTTT,CASSGGQGSDMNTEAFF
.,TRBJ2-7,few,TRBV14,TGTGCCAGCAGCCAAGTCCCTCCCGTTACTATCTACGAGCAGTACTTC,CASSQVPPVTIYEQYF
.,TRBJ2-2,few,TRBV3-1,TGTGCCAGCAGCCAAAATAGGGGCACCGGGGAGCTGTTTTTT,CASSQNRGTGELFF
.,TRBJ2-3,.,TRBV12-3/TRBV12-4,TGTGCCAGCAGTAGCAGGGGCGCAGCCTTCGAAGATACGCAGTATTTT,CASSSRGAAFEDTQYF
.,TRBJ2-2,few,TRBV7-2,TGTGCCAGCAGCCGAGGGCTTATGAACACCGGGGAGCTGTTTTTT,CASSRGLMNTGELFF
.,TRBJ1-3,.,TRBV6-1,TGTGCCACCTTCGAAAGGCGTTCGAGCTCTGGAAACACCATATATTTT,CATFERRSSSGNTIYF
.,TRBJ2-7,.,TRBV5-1,TGCGCCAGCAGCTTGGCGGCAGGGGGGATTAGGTCCTACGAGCAGTACTTC,CASSLAAGGIRSYEQYF
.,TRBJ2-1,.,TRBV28,.,CASSSSGGAGVYNEQFF
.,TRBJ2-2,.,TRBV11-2,TGTGCCAGCAGCCTCAGACAGCAGAACACCGGGGAGCTGTTTTTT,CASSLRQQNTGELFF
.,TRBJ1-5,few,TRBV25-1,TGTGCCAGCAGCACGGCAGGTCAGCCCCAGCATTTT,CASSTAGQPQHF
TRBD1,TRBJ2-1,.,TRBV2,TGTGCCAGCAGATCTCAGACAGGGGGCTTGTCCTACAATGAGCAGTTCTTC,CASRSQTGGLSYNEQFF
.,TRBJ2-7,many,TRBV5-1,TGCGCCAGCAGCTTAGCGGAGACCTACGAGCAGTACTTC,CASSLAETYEQYF
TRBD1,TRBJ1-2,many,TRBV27,TGTGCCAGCAGTCAAAGGACAGGGGGCGGTGGCTACACCTTC,CASSQRTGGGGYTF
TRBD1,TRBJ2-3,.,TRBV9,TGTGCCAGTTCGTACTGGCAGGGGGACACAGATACGCAGTATTTT,CASSYWQGDTDTQYF
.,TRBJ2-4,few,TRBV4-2,TGTGCCAGCAGCCAGCAGGGGACAGCCAAAAACATTCAGTACTTC,CASSQQGTAKNIQYF
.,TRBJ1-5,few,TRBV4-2,TGTGCCAGCAGCCGGGCTCGGAGCAATCAGCCCCAGCATTTT,CASSRARSNQPQHF
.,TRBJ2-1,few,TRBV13,TGTGCCAGCAGCCCCAATCGGCTAGCGCTAGAGCAGTTCTTC,CASSPNRLALEQFF
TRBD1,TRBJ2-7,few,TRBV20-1,TGCAGTGCTAGAGATGTAGGGACAGGGACCTACGAGCAGTACTTC,CSARDVGTGTYEQYF
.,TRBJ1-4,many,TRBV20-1,TGCAGTGCACCCCGACCCGGACACTCGTTCATTCGTGAAAAACTGTTTTTT,CSAPRPGHSFIREKLFF
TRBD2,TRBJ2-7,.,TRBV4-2,TGTGCCAGCAGCCAAGAAGTCAGCGCTAGCGGCTCCTACGAGCAGTACTTC,CASSQEVSASGSYEQYF
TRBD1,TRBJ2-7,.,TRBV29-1,TGCAGCGTTATGGGACAGGGGGCTTCCTACGAGCAGTACTTC,CSVMGQGASYEQYF
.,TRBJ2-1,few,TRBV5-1,TGCGCCAGCAGCCTGACGGCAGCCAGCAATGAGCAGTTCTTC,CASSLTAASNEQFF
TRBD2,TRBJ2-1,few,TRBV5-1,TGCGCCAGCAATCCTGCCGGGACTAGCGGGGGGGAGAGCTCCTACAATGAGCAGTTCTTC,CASNPAGTSGGESSYNEQFF
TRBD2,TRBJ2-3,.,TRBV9,TGTGCCAGCAGCCCTAGCGGGGGGACAGATACGCAGTATTTT,CASSPSGGTDTQYF
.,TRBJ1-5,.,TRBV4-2,TGTGCCAGCAGCCAACAGGATGGCCAGCCCCAGCATTTT,CASSQQDGQPQHF
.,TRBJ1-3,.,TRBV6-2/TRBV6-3,TGTGCCAGCAGTTTCCCTGACATTGCGCATTTT,CASSFPDIAHF
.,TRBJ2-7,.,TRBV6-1,TGTGCCAGCAGCGTTAAGTCATACGCAGGGTCCCCTCTTACCTACGAGCAGTACTTC,CASSVKSYAGSPLTYEQYF
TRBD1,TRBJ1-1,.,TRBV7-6,TGTGCCAGCAGCCCCGCGGCAGGGGGCACTGAAGCTTTCTTT,CASSPAAGGTEAFF
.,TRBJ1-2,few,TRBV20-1,TGCAGTGCTGGAACAGGGAGCGTCTATGGCTACACCTTC,CSAGTGSVYGYTF
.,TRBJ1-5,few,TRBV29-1,TGCAGCGTTGCGCGAGGGACCAATCAGCCCCAGCATTTT,CSVARGTNQPQHF
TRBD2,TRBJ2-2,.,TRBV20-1,TGCAGTGCTATCACAAAGCGGGGGGGCCGGGCCGGGGAGCTGTTTTTT,CSAITKRGGRAGELFF